One sample yielded the 15 T cell receptor beta chains listed below, sequenced in a study of control samples from healthy donors and cancer patients. Method: immunoSEQ multiplex PCR; TCRdb's copy keeps in-frame clones and lacks some. The top ten hold 1.6% of the sample, which has about 28,000 clones, 80% to 90% seen once. Input material: PBMCs. All receptors come from a woman aged 40 to 50 with lung cancer.

This sequence joins TRBV6-5 and TRBJ2-1; D gene unclear. Germline CDR1 MNHEY, CDR2 SVGAGI. This CDR3 region has 12 residues. With 6 bases removed from V and 8 bases from J, the gap between germline ends came to 11 bases. This CDR3 reads CASRSTVHEQFF. In nucleotides, the CDR3 is TGTGCCAGCAGGTCAACAGTCCATGAGCAGTTCTTC.

The chain recombines TRBV9 with TRBJ1-6; no definite D call. The CDR3 sequence is 13 residues long. In germline, CDR1 is SGDLS, CDR2 YYNGEE. The V and J ends lost 3 bases and 8 bases respectively, with 9 bases between them. CDR3: CASSEGTDSPLHF. The CDR3 DNA sequence: TGTGCCAGCAGCGAGGGAACAGATTCACCCCTCCACTTT.

J is TRBJ1-6 and V is TRBV19; D is uncertain. Germline CDR1 reads LNHDA; CDR2 reads SQIVND (reference sequence). The CDR3 has 16 amino acids. Trimming left V 3 bases short and J 0 bases short, with 9 bases between. CDR3 coding DNA: TGTGCCAGTAGTATGTGGGAAAGCTCCTATAATTCACCCCTCCACTTT. Translation: CASSMWESSYNSPLHF. The full variable domain, rest sourced from reference TRBV19 and TRBJ1-6, is DGGITQSPKYLFRKEGQNVTLSCEQNLNHDAMYWYRQDPGQGLRLIYYSQIVNDFQKGDIAEGYSVSREKKESFPLTVTSAQKNPTAFYLCASSMWESSYNSPLHFGNGTRLTVT.

This clone was detected only a few times. The same CDR3 arises from other DNA sequences in this sample as well. This chain uses TRBV4-3 with TRBJ1-5; D is unclear. The ends were cut back, 2 bases at V and 5 bases at J, with 7 bases in the middle. The CDR3 runs to 13 residues. Germline CDR1 reads LGHNA; CDR2 reads YSLEER. CDR3 DNA: TGCGCCAGCAGCCAACGATGGGATCAGCCCCAGCATTTT. Encoded protein: CASSQRWDQPQHF.

This chain joins TRBV3-1 (or the pseudogene TRBV3-2) and TRBJ2-7; D might be TRBD1 (6 bases). Germline V gene sequence: CDR1 LGHDT, CDR2 YNNKEL (reference sequence). The CDR3 has 14 amino acids. Trimming took off 1 base at V and 3 bases at J, with 10 bases between the two ends. CDR3 in amino acids: CASSQAGRGYEQYF. The CDR3 DNA sequence: TGTGCCAGCAGCCAAGCTGGCAGGGGCTACGAGCAGTACTTC.

This rearrangement joins TRBV7-3 to TRBJ1-2, with D maybe TRBD1 (5 bases). Trimming shortened V by 4 bases and J by 8 bases, and 11 bases separated the two germline ends. Germline lookup yields CDR1 SGHTA and CDR2 FQGTGA. The CDR3 consists of 12 residues. This chain's CDR3 is CASSSGPEGYTF. The DNA for the CDR3 is TGTGCCAGCAGCTCGGGACCCGAGGGCTACACCTTC.

The chain is built from TRBV6-5 and TRBJ1-1, with a possible D match to TRBD1 (6 bases). The length of the CDR3 is 14 residues. Germline-derived CDR1 and CDR2 are MNHEY and SVGAGI. With 6 bases removed from V and 4 bases from J, the gap between germline ends came to 15 bases. Here the CDR3 reads CASRNAGGVTEAFF. The CDR3 DNA is TGTGCCAGCAGAAATGCCGGGGGCGTCACTGAAGCTTTCTTT.

The J gene is TRBJ2-5, the V gene TRBV10-1; no firm D call. V was pared by 3 bases and J by 2 bases, with 7 bases between. There are 13 residues in the CDR3. Germline V lookup: CDR1 WNHNN, CDR2 SYGVQD (reference sequence). CDR3 protein: CASSEGLQETQYF. In DNA form, the CDR3 reads TGCGCCAGCAGTGAAGGATTGCAAGAGACCCAGTACTTC.

The chain couples TRBV2 to TRBJ1-4, with 10 nucleotides matching TRBD1. CDR1 and CDR2 (germline): SNHLY, FYNNEI. The CDR3 has 14 residues. V lost 6 bases to trimming and J lost 8 bases; unmatched junction nucleotides: 6. In nucleotides, the CDR3 is TGTGCCAGCAGCGAGGACAGGGGGAGGGAAAAACTGTTTTTT. It codes for CASSEDRGREKLFF.

This rearrangement joins TRBV28 to TRBJ2-5; tentative D call: TRBD2 (6 bases). The CDR3 sequence is 14 residues long. Trimming removed 6 bases from V and 0 bases from J, with 11 bases in between. CDR1 and CDR2 from the germline V gene are MDHEN and SYDVKM. The CDR3 nucleotides are TGTGCCAGCAGATCCCGGGGGTACCAAGAGACCCAGTACTTC. Amino acid sequence: CASRSRGYQETQYF.

CDR3 residues: CASSLEGGKAPLHF. The CDR3 DNA follows: TGTGCCAGCAGCTTAGAAGGTGGGAAGGCACCCCTCCACTTT. The chain combines TRBV11-3 with TRBJ1-6; D ambiguous. The CDR3 loop spans 14 amino acids. Looked up from germline, CDR1 is SGHNT and CDR2 is YENEEA. V was cut by 0 bases and J by 11 bases, with 11 bases left in between.

The chain employs TRBV3-1 (or the pseudogene TRBV3-2) and TRBJ2-1; 13 nucleotides match TRBD2. The CDR3 loop spans 17 amino acids. Losses at the gene ends were 1 base for V and 7 bases for J; bases not matched to a gene: 7. Germline CDR1 reads LGHDT; CDR2 reads YNNKEL (reference sequence). CDR3 coding DNA: TGTGCCAGCAGCCAAGGTCGCGTGGGACTAGCGGGGAATGAGCAGTTCTTC. It translates to CASSQGRVGLAGNEQFF.

This chain links TRBV27 with TRBJ1-1; 7 bases fit TRBD1. J gave up 0 bases and V 5 bases, and 9 bases lay outside the gene matches. The CDR3 covers 16 residues. The V gene's germline CDR1 is MNHEY and CDR2 SMNVEV (reference sequence). The CDR3 loop reads CASSQGQVIMNTEAFF. The CDR3 DNA follows: TGTGCCAGCAGTCAAGGACAGGTGATCATGAACACTGAAGCTTTCTTT.

The chain recombines TRBV12-5 with TRBJ2-2; 8 bases line up with TRBD2. After removal of 5 bases from V and 6 bases from J, the junction contained 5 bases not matched to a gene. This CDR3 has 14 residues. From germline, CDR1 is LGHNT and CDR2 FRNRAP. The CDR3 DNA sequence: TGTGCTAGTGGTGGACTAGCTAGGTCCGGGGAGCTGTTTTTT. The encoded protein is CASGGLARSGELFF.

The V gene is TRBV4-3, the J gene TRBJ1-1; D unclear. CDR1 and CDR2 from the germline V gene are LGHNA and YSLEER. This CDR3 region has 15 residues. Trimming pared 0 bases from V and 4 bases from J, leaving 12 bases between. Here the CDR3 reads CASSQDNVGPTEAFF. In DNA form, the CDR3 reads TGCGCCAGCAGCCAAGACAATGTCGGCCCCACTGAAGCTTTCTTT.